This T cell receptor (beta chain) is drawn from a study of T-cell memory formation after mild COVID-19. Overall study: Each donor largely had its own TCR clusters. General study points: The study found balanced CD4/CD8 in clones contracting day 15 to 85 and a CD4+ lean in later expanders.

TCRdb reprocessed the 5' RACE reads with MiXCR, giving one entry per CDR3 protein. The sample consists of approximately 60,000 distinct CDR3 sequences, about a tenth of them appearing once. On this clonotype itself: Its antigen is not identified.

Trimming took 7 bases from V and 2 from J, leaving 12 bases between them. Germline-derived CDR1 and CDR2 are DFQATT and SNEGSKA (reference sequence). This CDR3 spans 13 amino acids. The source is a man aged 18 to 35 who had mild COVID-19 (a few samples of this study predate the infection). Cell type and time point are not known. The chain recombines TRBV20-1 with TRBJ2-1; possible D gene TRBD1, 6 bases. The sequenced sample was PBMCs or a T cell subset sorted from them (not recorded which). Here the CDR3 reads CSVRGDTYNEQFF. The CDR3 coding sequence is TGCAGTGTGAGAGGGGACACCTACAATGAGCAGTTCTTC.